Following are 21 T cell receptor beta chains from one sample sequenced in a study of memory CD4+ T cells and cytomegalovirus serostatus. The sort gate was single viable CD3+CD4+CD8-CD45RO+ cells for memory CD4+ T cells. Measured with immunoSEQ multiplex PCR; TCRdb has only the in-frame clones, and not every one. The sample holds around 38,000 clones; over 60% are singletons and the top ten take under 8%. The sequenced sample consisted of memory CD4+ T cells from blood. All receptors derive from an adult in good health and CMV-seronegative.

The chain couples TRBV29-1 to TRBJ1-3, with D possibly matching TRBD1 (5 bases). CDR3 length equals 13 residues. V lost 6 bases to trimming and J lost 4 bases, with 13 bases between them. The germline gives CDR1 SQVTM, CDR2 ANQGSEA. This chain's CDR3 is CSVQQATGNTIYF. DNA for the CDR3: TGCAGCGTGCAACAGGCTACGGGAAACACCATATATTTT.

V is TRBV6-5 and J is TRBJ1-2, with 9 bases fitting TRBD1. Trimming cost V 6 bases and J 13 bases; bases outside gene matches: 9. CDR1 is MNHEY, CDR2 SVGAGI, per germline. The CDR3 contains 12 residues. In DNA form, the CDR3 reads TGTGCCAGCAGCGAGCGGGACAGGGCCACCACCTTC. Translation: CASSERDRATTF.

The V and J genes are TRBV18 and TRBJ2-2; 9 bases are a match to TRBD1. CDR1 KGHSH and CDR2 LQKENI come from the germline V gene. Germline trimming cut 2 bases from V and 2 bases from J; bases unmatched to any gene: 6. The CDR3 contains 17 residues. As DNA, the CDR3 is TGTGCCAGCTCACCAACATGGACAGGGGCCAACACCGGGGAGCTGTTTTTT. Translation: CASSPTWTGANTGELFF.

The CDR3 DNA reads TGTGCCAGCAGTTCCTCAACTGGCAATCAGCCCCAGCATTTT. Protein sequence: CASSSSTGNQPQHF. The V and J genes are TRBV6-5 and TRBJ1-5; no clear D gene. CDR1 is MNHEY, CDR2 SVGAGI, per germline. The CDR3 loop spans 14 amino acids. The V end lost 4 bases, the J end lost 2 bases, and 9 bases lay between the germline ends.

This clone was counted a few times. The chain combines TRBV10-3 with TRBJ1-3; D remains ambiguous. There are 14 residues in the CDR3. V was pared by 0 bases and J by 2 bases, with 5 bases between. Germline lookup yields CDR1 ENHRY and CDR2 SYGVKD. CDR3 in amino acids: CAISESGTGNTIYF. The CDR3 nucleotides are TGTGCCATCAGTGAGTCAGGGACTGGAAACACCATATATTTT.

This clone occurred a few times. The chain is built from TRBV7-2 and TRBJ2-7; a possible D gene is TRBD1 (5 bases). CDR1 is SGHTA and CDR2 is FQGNSA in the germline V gene. The CDR3 runs to 14 residues. Trimming left V 5 bases short and J 2 bases short, with 13 bases between. The CDR3 DNA sequence: TGTGCCAGCAGCCCCACTACAGGCCCCTACGAGCAGTACTTC. Translation gives CASSPTTGPYEQYF.

CDR3 in DNA: TGTGCCAGCAGTTCCCGTGGTGGGGTTTACACAGATACGCAGTATTTT. It is translated as CASSSRGGVYTDTQYF. The chain links TRBV28 to TRBJ2-3; D call uncertain. CDR3 length: 16 residues. Trimming cost V 4 bases and J 2 bases, with 16 bases left between them. CDR1 and CDR2 (germline): MDHEN, SYDVKM.

The chain employs TRBV10-3 and TRBJ2-2, with D perhaps assigned TRBD1 or TRBD2 (6 bases each). CDR1 and CDR2 from the germline V gene are ENHRY and SYGVKD. V was cut by 8 bases and J by 4 bases, with 14 bases left in between. CDR3 size: 14 residues. This CDR3 is CAIGVRGATGELFF. The CDR3 nucleotides read TGTGCCATCGGCGTGAGGGGGGCCACCGGGGAGCTGTTTTTT.

The V call is TRBV7-9, the J call TRBJ2-7; D is unclear. CDR3 size: 15 residues. Between the trimmed V and J ends, which lost 1 base and 0 bases, there was a span of 10 bases. Germline values: CDR1 SEHNR, CDR2 FQNEAQ (reference sequence). CDR3: CASSLGRRSSYEQYF. In DNA, the CDR3 is TGTGCCAGCAGCTTAGGTAGAAGGAGCTCCTACGAGCAGTACTTC.

The rearrangement joins TRBV4-3 to TRBJ1-6; D perhaps matches TRBD1 (5 bases). Trimming shortened V by 0 bases and J by 8 bases, and 14 bases separated the two germline ends. This CDR3 spans 16 amino acids. The germline gives CDR1 LGHNA, CDR2 YSLEER. The CDR3 nucleotides are TGCGCCAGCAGCCAAGAGGTGTGGCAAGGGGATTCACCCCTCCACTTT. It yields the protein CASSQEVWQGDSPLHF.

The J gene is TRBJ2-1, the V gene TRBV5-1; the match to TRBD2 covers 7 bases. The CDR3 sequence is 15 residues long. J gave up 4 bases and V 1 base, and 5 bases lay outside the gene matches. Looked up from germline, CDR1 is SGHRS and CDR2 is YFSETQ. The CDR3 coding sequence is TGCGCCAGCAGCTTGAGCACTAGCGCATACAATGAGCAGTTCTTC. This gives the protein CASSLSTSAYNEQFF.

On this clone itself: Other DNA sequences in this sample translate to the same CDR3. The CDR3 loop is CASSLGGGTEAFF. CDR3 coding DNA: TGTGCCAGCAGCTTAGGGGGGGGCACTGAAGCTTTCTTT. The V call is TRBV7-9, the J call TRBJ1-1; D possibly corresponds to TRBD1 (5 bases). CDR1 SEHNR and CDR2 FQNEAQ come from the germline V gene (reference sequence). V was shortened by 1 base and J by 4 bases, with 7 bases between the two germline ends. The CDR3 runs 13 residues.

CDR3 sequence (DNA): TGTGCCAGCAGTGAAGGGGGGGATCAGCCCCAGCATTTT. This codes for CASSEGGDQPQHF. The chain is built from TRBV2 and TRBJ1-5, with D tentatively TRBD1 (5 bases). Trimming removed 1 base from V and 5 bases from J, with 6 bases in between. The CDR3 has 13 residues. Germline V gives CDR1 SNHLY, CDR2 FYNNEI.

The chain is built from TRBV5-1 and TRBJ2-7; TRBD1 matches at 9 bases. The V segment lost 1 base and the J segment 3 bases; nucleotides outside the gene matches: 8. The CDR3 spans 16 residues. In germline, CDR1 is SGHRS, CDR2 YFSETQ. The CDR3 DNA follows: TGCGCCAGCAGCTTGTCAACCCCGGGACAGGGCTACGAGCAGTACTTC. Residues: CASSLSTPGQGYEQYF.

This chain connects TRBV29-1 to TRBJ1-2, with TRBD1 identical over 7 bases. In germline, CDR1 is SQVTM, CDR2 ANQGSEA. V was clipped by 4 bases and J by 4 bases; unmatched bases: 9. The CDR3 is 14 amino acids. In nucleotides, the CDR3 is TGCAGCGTTGGGGTGACAGGGCCATCCTATGGCTACACCTTC. This sequence encodes CSVGVTGPSYGYTF.

The rearrangement joins TRBV9 to TRBJ1-2; D gene ambiguous. CDR3 length: 14 residues. The V gene's germline CDR1 is SGDLS and CDR2 YYNGEE. V gave up 0 bases and J gave up 0 bases, with 6 bases separating them. The CDR3 reads CASSVAEANYGYTF. DNA of the CDR3: TGTGCCAGCAGCGTAGCAGAAGCTAACTATGGCTACACCTTC.

This clone was counted between two and nine times. This rearrangement joins TRBV6-5 to TRBJ1-3; possibly TRBD1 for D (6 bases). CDR3 size: 14 residues. Germline CDR1 and CDR2: MNHEY and SVGAGI. The V gene lost 6 bases and the J gene lost 0 bases, with 9 bases spanning the gap. CDR3 amino acids: CASRETGSGNTIYF. CDR3 in DNA: TGTGCCAGCAGAGAGACAGGCTCTGGAAACACCATATATTTT.

The V and J genes are TRBV19 and TRBJ2-5; D not certain. This CDR3 spans 13 amino acids. Germline V gene lookup returns CDR1 LNHDA and CDR2 SQIVND (reference sequence). The V gene lost 5 bases and the J gene lost 1 base, with 8 bases spanning the gap. The CDR3 region is CASSRRLQETQYF. CDR3 nucleotides: TGTGCCAGTAGTCGTAGGCTCCAAGAGACCCAGTACTTC.

The chain combines TRBV2 with TRBJ1-3; D uncertain. Between the trimmed V and J ends, which lost 4 bases and 0 bases, there was a span of 10 bases. The CDR3 covers 15 residues. Germline V gene sequence: CDR1 SNHLY, CDR2 FYNNEI. CDR3 sequence: CASSAGGDSGNTIYF. Written as DNA, the CDR3 is TGTGCCAGCAGTGCCGGCGGGGACTCTGGAAACACCATATATTTT.

J is TRBJ2-3 and V is TRBV4-1, with D unresolved. The CDR3 contains 15 residues. Per the germline V gene, CDR1 is MGHRA and CDR2 is YSYEKL. V lost 0 bases and J 2 bases, leaving 9 bases between the germline ends. CDR3 bases: TGCGCCAGCAGCCAAGAAGGCCCCATCACAGATACGCAGTATTTT. It translates to CASSQEGPITDTQYF.

The J gene is TRBJ2-7, the V gene TRBV5-8; 10 bases line up with TRBD1. The CDR3 spans 14 residues. Germline V gene data show CDR1 as SGHTS and CDR2 as YDEGEE. V lost 5 bases and J lost 2; bases outside the gene matches: 4. The CDR3 DNA reads as TGTGCCAGCAGGGGACAGGGGAGACCCTACGAGCAGTACTTC. This translates into CASRGQGRPYEQYF.